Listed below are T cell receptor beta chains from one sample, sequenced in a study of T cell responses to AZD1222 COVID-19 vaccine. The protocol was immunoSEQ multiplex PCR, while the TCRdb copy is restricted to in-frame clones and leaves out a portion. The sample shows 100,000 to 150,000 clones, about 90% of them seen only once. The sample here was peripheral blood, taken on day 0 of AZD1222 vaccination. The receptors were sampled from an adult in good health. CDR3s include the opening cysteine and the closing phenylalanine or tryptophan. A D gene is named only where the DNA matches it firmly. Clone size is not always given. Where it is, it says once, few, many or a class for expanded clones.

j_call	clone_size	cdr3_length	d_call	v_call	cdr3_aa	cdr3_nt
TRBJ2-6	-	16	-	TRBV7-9	CASSFLWNSGANVLTF	TGTGCCAGCAGCTTTCTGTGGAACTCTGGGGCCAACGTCCTGACTTTC
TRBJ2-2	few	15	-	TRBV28	CASSVGGANTGELFF	TGTGCCAGCAGCGTAGGGGGAGCGAACACCGGGGAGCTGTTTTTT
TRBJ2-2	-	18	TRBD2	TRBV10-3	CAISERVAGRGDTGELFF	TGTGCCATCAGTGAGAGGGTAGCGGGAAGAGGTGACACCGGGGAGCTGTTTTTT
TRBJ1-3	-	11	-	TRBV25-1	CASTWGNTIYF	TGTGCCAGCACATGGGGAAACACCATATATTTT
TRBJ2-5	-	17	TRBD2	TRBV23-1	CASSQSTSTSGQETQYF	TGCGCCAGCAGTCAATCGACCTCGACTAGCGGGCAAGAGACCCAGTACTTC
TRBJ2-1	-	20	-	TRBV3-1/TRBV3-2	CASSQDLSDWARQTEDEQFF	TGTGCCAGCAGCCAAGATCTTAGTGATTGGGCTAGGCAGACGGAGGATGAGCAGTTCTTC
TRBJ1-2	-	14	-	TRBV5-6	CASSPPDRLNGYTF	TGTGCCAGCAGCCCTCCGGACAGATTAAATGGCTACACCTTC
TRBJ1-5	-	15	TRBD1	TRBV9	CASSVAGTENQPQHF	TGTGCCAGCAGCGTAGCTGGGACAGAAAATCAGCCCCAGCATTTT
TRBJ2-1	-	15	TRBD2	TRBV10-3	CATNSGEGRKDEQFF	TGTGCCACCAACTCCGGGGAGGGCCGAAAAGATGAGCAGTTCTTC
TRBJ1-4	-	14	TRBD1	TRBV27	CASSINRRGEKLFF	TGTGCCAGCAGTATTAACCGCAGGGGGGAAAAACTGTTTTTT
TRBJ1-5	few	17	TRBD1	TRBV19	CASSPTTGMGSNQPQHF	TGTGCCAGTAGCCCTACGACAGGGATGGGCAGCAATCAGCCCCAGCATTTT
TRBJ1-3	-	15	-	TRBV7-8	CASSSKRSSGNTIYF	TGTGCCAGCAGCTCCAAGAGAAGCTCTGGAAACACCATATATTTT
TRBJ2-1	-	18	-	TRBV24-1	CATSDPAGAARYYNEQFF	TGTGCCACCAGTGATCCCGCTGGGGCAGCACGGTATTACAATGAGCAGTTCTTC
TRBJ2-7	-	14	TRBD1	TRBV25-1	CASSALDRVGEQYF	TGTGCCAGCAGTGCCCTCGACAGGGTCGGGGAGCAGTACTTC
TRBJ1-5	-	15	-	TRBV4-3	CASSQIFQGNQPQHF	TGCGCCAGCAGCCAAATATTCCAGGGCAATCAGCCCCAGCATTTT
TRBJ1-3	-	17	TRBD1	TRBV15	CATSRLPGQYSGNTIYF	TGTGCCACCAGCAGATTACCGGGACAGTACTCTGGAAACACCATATATTTT
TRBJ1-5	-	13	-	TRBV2	CASGGESNQPQHF	TGTGCCAGCGGGGGAGAGAGCAATCAGCCCCAGCATTTT
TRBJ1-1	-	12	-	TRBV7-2	CASRVPNTEAFF	TGTGCCAGCAGGGTGCCGAACACTGAAGCTTTCTTT
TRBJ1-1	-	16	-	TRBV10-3	CAIRGASGGMNTEAFF	TGTGCCATCAGGGGGGCCTCAGGAGGTATGAACACTGAAGCTTTCTTT
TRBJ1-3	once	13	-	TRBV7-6	CASSPGTSNTIYF	TGTGCCAGCAGCCCCGGAACGAGCAACACCATATATTTT
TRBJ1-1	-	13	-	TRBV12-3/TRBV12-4	CASSLQENTEAFF	TGTGCCAGCAGTCTACAGGAGAACACTGAAGCTTTCTTT
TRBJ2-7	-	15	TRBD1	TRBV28	CASSLEAQGAYEQYF	TGTGCCAGCAGTTTAGAGGCACAGGGGGCTTACGAGCAGTACTTC
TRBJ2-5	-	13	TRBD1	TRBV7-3	CASASGGRETQYF	TGTGCCAGCGCCTCAGGGGGCCGCGAGACCCAGTACTTC
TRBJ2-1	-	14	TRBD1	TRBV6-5	CASEDRVSYNEQFF	TGTGCCAGCGAGGACAGGGTCTCCTACAATGAGCAGTTCTTC
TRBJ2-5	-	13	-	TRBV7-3	CASSADREETQYF	TGTGCCAGCAGCGCGGACAGAGAAGAGACCCAGTACTTC
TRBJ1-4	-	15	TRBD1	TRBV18	CASSPDREKSEKLFF	TGTGCCAGCTCACCGGACAGGGAGAAAAGTGAAAAACTGTTTTTT
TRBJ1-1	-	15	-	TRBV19	CASSIAVSGWTEAFF	TGTGCCAGTAGTATAGCTGTGTCGGGGTGGACTGAAGCTTTCTTT
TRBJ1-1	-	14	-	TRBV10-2	CASSERGGYTEAFF	TGCGCCAGCAGTGAGAGAGGGGGATACACTGAAGCTTTCTTT
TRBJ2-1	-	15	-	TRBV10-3	CAITSGWGSGNEQFF	TGTGCCATCACCTCAGGGTGGGGTAGCGGCAATGAGCAGTTCTTC
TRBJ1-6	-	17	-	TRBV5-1	CASSLDGIRTEGSPLHF	TGCGCCAGCAGCTTGGATGGCATACGGACAGAAGGATCACCCCTCCACTTT
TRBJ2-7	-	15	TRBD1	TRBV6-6	CASSYSGQGRFEQYF	TGTGCCAGCAGTTACTCCGGACAGGGGAGGTTCGAGCAGTACTTC
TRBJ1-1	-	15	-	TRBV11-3	CASSLSLIGGTEAFF	TGTGCCAGCAGCTTATCCCTTATCGGAGGGACTGAAGCTTTCTTT
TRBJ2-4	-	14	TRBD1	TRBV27	CASTPGGSKNIQYF	TGTGCCAGCACCCCAGGGGGTTCCAAAAACATTCAGTACTTC
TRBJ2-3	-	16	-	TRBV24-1	CATSARDSIFTDTQYF	TGTGCCACCAGTGCACGGGACTCCATTTTCACAGATACGCAGTATTTT
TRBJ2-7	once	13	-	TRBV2	CASIFYPRYEQYF	TGTGCCAGCATCTTCTACCCTCGTTACGAGCAGTACTTC
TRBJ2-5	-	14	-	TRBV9	CASSLQGLQETQYF	TGTGCCAGCAGCCTCCAGGGGCTCCAAGAGACCCAGTACTTC
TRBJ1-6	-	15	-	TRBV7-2	CASSLSQGESSPLHF	TGTGCCAGCAGCTTAAGCCAGGGAGAAAGTTCACCCCTCCACTTT
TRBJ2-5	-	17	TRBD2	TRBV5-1	CASSGGTSGASGETQYF	TGCGCCAGCAGCGGCGGGACTAGCGGGGCCTCAGGGGAGACCCAGTACTTC
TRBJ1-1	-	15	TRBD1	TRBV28	CASTSGTGLNTEAFF	TGTGCCAGCACCAGCGGGACAGGGCTGAACACTGAAGCTTTCTTT
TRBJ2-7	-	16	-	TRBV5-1	CASSSLVVGDPYEQYF	TGCGCCAGCAGCTCTCTCGTCGTCGGGGACCCCTACGAGCAGTACTTC
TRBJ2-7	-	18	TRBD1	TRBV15	CATSRMTQGLVVSYEQYF	TGTGCCACCAGCAGAATGACACAGGGGCTCGTGGTCTCCTACGAGCAGTACTTC
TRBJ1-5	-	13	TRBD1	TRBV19	CATRDSSNQPQHF	TGTGCCACCAGGGACAGTAGCAATCAGCCCCAGCATTTT
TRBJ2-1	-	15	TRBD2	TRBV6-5	CASRGAGLDLNEQFF	TGTGCCAGCAGGGGGGCGGGACTAGATCTCAATGAGCAGTTCTTC
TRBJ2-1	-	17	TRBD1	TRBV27	CASSSEPTGAFYNEQFF	TGTGCCAGCAGTTCCGAACCGACAGGGGCTTTCTACAATGAGCAGTTCTTC
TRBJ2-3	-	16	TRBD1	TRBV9	CASSAWDRVDTDTQYF	TGTGCCAGCAGCGCCTGGGACAGAGTAGATACAGATACGCAGTATTTT
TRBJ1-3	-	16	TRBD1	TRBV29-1	CSVSLWTGGTGNTIYF	TGCAGCGTTTCCCTATGGACAGGGGGCACTGGAAACACCATATATTTT
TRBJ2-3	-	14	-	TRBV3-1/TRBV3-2	CASSQVSGADTQYF	TGTGCCAGCAGCCAAGTTTCAGGGGCAGATACGCAGTATTTT
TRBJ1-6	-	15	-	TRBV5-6	CASSFGVANSSPLHF	TGTGCCAGCAGCTTCGGCGTGGCTAATTCCTCACCCCTCCACTTT
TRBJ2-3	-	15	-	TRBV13	CASSMGGGGTDTQYF	TGTGCCAGCAGCATGGGGGGCGGAGGCACAGATACGCAGTATTTT
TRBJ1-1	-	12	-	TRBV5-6	CASSMVRAEAFF	TGTGCCAGCAGCATGGTTAGGGCTGAAGCTTTCTTT
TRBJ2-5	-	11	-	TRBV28	CASSLLETQYF	TGTGCCAGCAGTTTACTAGAGACCCAGTACTTC